This TCR beta chain stems from a study of blood T cell repertoires in COVID-19. V shed 7 bases, J shed 2 bases, and the junction held 7 bases outside the gene matches. This CDR3 contains 16 residues. Germline V lookup: CDR1 SNHLY, CDR2 FYNNEI. In the authors' methods: For nucleated cells, counts were estimated from reference gene primer amplification. Sequencing used immunoSEQ multiplex PCR; TCRdb keeps in-frame clones, though not all of them. V and J calls and clone size are copied from that table; D and trimming were computed from the DNA. This table holds just over 300,000 clones, about nine tenths found once. The Seattle patients joined while their infection was active and were tracked longitudinally afterward.

This sequence was found in a woman aged 25-40 years with COVID-19, enrolled during active disease. Sequenced input: peripheral blood. V and J are TRBV2 and TRBJ1-5, with 11 bases matching TRBD1. DNA for the CDR3: TGTGCCAGCACTAAGGACAGGGGGCTGGGCAATCAGCCCCAGCATTTT. Translation gives CASTKDRGLGNQPQHF. Supplemented by reference TRBV2 and TRBJ1-5, the full variable domain reads EPEVTQTPSHQVTQMGQEVILRCVPISNHLYFYWYRQILGQKVEFLVSFYNNEISEKSEIFDDQFSVERPDGSNFTLKIRSTKLEDSAMYFCASTKDRGLGNQPQHFGDGTRLSIL.